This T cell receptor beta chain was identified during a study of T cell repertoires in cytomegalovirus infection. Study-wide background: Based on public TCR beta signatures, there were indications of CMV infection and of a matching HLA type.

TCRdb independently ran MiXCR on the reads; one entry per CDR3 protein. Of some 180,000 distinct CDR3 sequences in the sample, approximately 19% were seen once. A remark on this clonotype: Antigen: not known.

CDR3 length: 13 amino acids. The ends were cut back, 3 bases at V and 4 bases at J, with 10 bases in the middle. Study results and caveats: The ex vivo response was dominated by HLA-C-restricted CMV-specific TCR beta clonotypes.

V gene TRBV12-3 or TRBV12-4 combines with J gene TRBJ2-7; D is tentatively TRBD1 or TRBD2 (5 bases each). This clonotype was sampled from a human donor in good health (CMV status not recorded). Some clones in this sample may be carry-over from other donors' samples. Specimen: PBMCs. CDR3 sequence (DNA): TGTGCCAGCAGTTTGGGGGTTCAGTACGAGCAGTACTTC. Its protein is CASSLGVQYEQYF.